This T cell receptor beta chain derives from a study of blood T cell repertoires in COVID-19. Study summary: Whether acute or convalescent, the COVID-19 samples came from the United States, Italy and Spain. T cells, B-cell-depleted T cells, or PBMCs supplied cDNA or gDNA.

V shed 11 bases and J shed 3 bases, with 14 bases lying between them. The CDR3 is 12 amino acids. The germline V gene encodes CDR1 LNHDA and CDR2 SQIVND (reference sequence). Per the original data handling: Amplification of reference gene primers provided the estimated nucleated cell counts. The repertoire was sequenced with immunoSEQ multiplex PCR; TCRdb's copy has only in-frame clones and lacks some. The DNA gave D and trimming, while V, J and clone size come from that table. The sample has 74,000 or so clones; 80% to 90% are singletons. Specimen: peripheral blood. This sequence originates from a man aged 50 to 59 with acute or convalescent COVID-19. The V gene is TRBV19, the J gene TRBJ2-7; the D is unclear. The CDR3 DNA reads TGTGCCCAAATTCGAGACTGCTACGAGCAGTACGTC. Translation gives CAQIRDCYEQYV.